What follows are 15 T cell receptor beta chains derived from one specimen sequenced in a study of CD4 and CD8 cells across lung adenocarcinoma regions. A single record per CDR3 protein comes from TCRdb applying MiXCR to the PCR reads. The repertoire holds approximately 12,000 distinct CDR3 sequences, with around three fifths as singletons. Sequences were obtained from CD8+ T cells from the margin of a lung tumor. The receptors originated from a female donor with lung adenocarcinoma. The CD4 and CD8 labels of this study may be unreliable.

This chain joins TRBV6-5 and TRBJ2-1, with D perhaps matching TRBD2 (5 bases). The CDR3 consists of 15 residues. Germline values: CDR1 MNHEY, CDR2 SVGAGI. Trimming pared 0 bases from V and 13 bases from J, leaving 19 bases between. This CDR3 reads CASSYSTNQPFAQFF. The CDR3 DNA reads TGTGCCAGCAGTTACTCGACTAACCAACCCTTCGCACAGTTCTTC.

The V and J genes are TRBV6-1 and TRBJ2-2; D is perhaps TRBD1 (5 bases). Germline CDR1 reads MNHNS; CDR2 reads SASEGT. Trimming removed 5 bases from V and 4 bases from J, with 17 bases in between. This CDR3 has 16 residues. The CDR3 DNA follows: TGTGCCAGCAGTCAACGAGCCGGACACCTCACCGGGGAGCTGTTTTTT. Protein: CASSQRAGHLTGELFF.

This clonotype was recorded many times. The gene calls are TRBV7-3 and TRBJ2-5; D remains unclear. The J call is in doubt because the DNA end fits TRBJ2-7 better. The germline CDR1 and CDR2 sequences are SGHTA and FQGTGA. The CDR3 consists of 13 residues. DNA of the CDR3: TGTGCCAGCAGCTTAAATCCTGGTGACGAGCAGTACTTC. It codes for CASSLNPGDEQYF.

Comment on this clonotype: The germline gene is not matched at one end of the junction; a read error may be the cause. This chain uses TRBV6-1 with TRBJ2-4; 7 nucleotides agree with TRBD2. This CDR3 spans 14 amino acids. CDR1 MNHNS and CDR2 SASEGT come from the germline V gene. The CDR3 nucleotides read TGTGCCAGCACTGGAACGGGAGGCAAAGACATGCAGTACTTC. Amino acids: CASTGTGGKDMQYF.

This chain connects TRBV10-3 to TRBJ2-3; TRBD2 matches at 9 bases. V shed 11 bases and J 9 bases; nucleotides not matched to a gene: 18. This CDR3 is built from 15 residues. Germline-derived CDR1 and CDR2 are ENHRY and SYGVKD. The CDR3 reads CAARPGGGDQETQYF. CDR3 coding DNA: TGTGCCGCGAGGCCGGGCGGGGGGGACCAAGAGACGCAGTATTTT.

V gene TRBV5-1 combines with J gene TRBJ2-1; 7 nucleotides match TRBD2. J gave up 0 bases and V 2 bases, and 2 bases lay outside the gene matches. The CDR3 is 15 amino acids. Germline-derived CDR1 and CDR2 are SGHRS and YFSETQ. CDR3 sequence: CASSFTGGSYNEQFF. The CDR3 DNA is TGCGCCAGCAGCTTCACGGGGGGCTCCTACAATGAGCAGTTCTTC.

The chain employs TRBV4-1 and TRBJ2-1, with 8 bases aligning to TRBD2. CDR3 length: 15 amino acids. The V gene end was trimmed by 0 bases and the J gene end by 8 bases; junction bases not matched to a gene: 6. CDR1 is MGHRA and CDR2 is YSYEKL in the germline V gene. The CDR3 DNA sequence: TGCGCCAGCAGCCAAGATCCGGGAGGGATCTATGAGCAGTTCTTC. Protein sequence: CASSQDPGGIYEQFF.

This clonotype is categorized as medium-sized. The rearrangement links TRBV6-1 to TRBJ2-7, with a weak D call TRBD1 (6 bases). The germline V gene has CDR1 MNHNS and CDR2 SASEGT. V dropped 7 bases and J dropped 4 bases, with 14 bases sitting between them. This CDR3 spans 13 amino acids. CDR3 loop: CASKTQGFYEQYF. The CDR3 coding sequence is TGTGCCAGCAAGACACAGGGATTTTACGAGCAGTACTTC.

By share, this clonotype ranks as medium-sized. The chain links TRBV6-1 to TRBJ2-1; D is possibly TRBD1 (5 bases). The tail of the sequence fits TRBJ2-5 better, so the J call may be wrong. The CDR3 is 13 residues long. From germline, CDR1 is MNHNS and CDR2 SASEGT. CDR3 coding DNA: TGTGCCAGCAGAGGACATGTCCAAGAGACCCAGTACTTC. It translates to CASRGHVQETQYF.

The chain employs TRBV12-3 or TRBV12-4 and TRBJ2-1; D not resolved. Trimming cost V 3 bases and J 5 bases, with 8 bases left between them. The CDR3 length is 13 residues. The CDR3 loop is CASSFLTDNEQFF. In DNA form, the CDR3 reads TGTGCCAGCAGTTTTTTGACGGACAATGAGCAGTTCTTC.

In its sample, this clonotype was seen many times. The rearrangement joins TRBV6-1 to TRBJ2-1; 8 bases are shared with TRBD1. The tail of the sequence fits TRBJ2-7 better, so the J call may be wrong. This CDR3 spans 14 amino acids. CDR1 is MNHNS and CDR2 is SASEGT in the germline V gene. The DNA of the CDR3 is TGTGCCAGCAGTCCCCGGACAGGGCCCTACGAGCAGTACTTC. This translates into CASSPRTGPYEQYF.

V gene TRBV27 combines with J gene TRBJ2-5, with D perhaps matching TRBD2 (5 bases). The end of the DNA aligns better with TRBJ2-7, so the J call may be wrong. Germline loops: CDR1 MNHEY, CDR2 SMNVEV (reference sequence). The CDR3 runs to 14 residues. The CDR3 nucleotides read TGTGCCAGCAGTTTTAGTCGGGATATCCACGAGCAGTACTTC. Residues: CASSFSRDIHEQYF.

V and J are TRBV7-8 and TRBJ2-3; TRBD2 aligns across 7 bases. The CDR3 loop spans 15 amino acids. With 2 bases clipped from V and 0 bases from J, the junction kept 2 bases outside the gene matches. Germline CDR1 reads SGHVS; CDR2 reads FQNEAQ. The CDR3 coding sequence is TGTGCCAGCAGCTTACCTAGCGGCAGCACAGATACGCAGTATTTT. Translation: CASSLPSGSTDTQYF. The variable domain in full, completed from reference TRBV7-8 and TRBJ2-3, reads GAGVSQSPRYKVAKRGQDVALRCDPISGHVSLFWYQQALGQGPEFLTYFQNEAQLDKSGLPSDRFFAERPEGSVSTLKIQRTQQEDSAVYLCASSLPSGSTDTQYFGPGTRLTVL.

CDR3 coding DNA: TGTGCCAGCAGCAGTCCGGGGACCCAGTACTTC. Translated, it gives CASSSPGTQYF. The genes are TRBV6-1 and TRBJ2-1; D is uncertain. The J call could be wrong; TRBJ2-5 is a better fit for the DNA end. The CDR3 has 11 residues. Germline values: CDR1 MNHNS, CDR2 SASEGT.

This clonotype was observed many times. V gene TRBV10-1 combines with J gene TRBJ2-5; D gene uncertain. The CDR3 is made up of 13 amino acids. Between the trimmed V and J ends, which lost 3 bases and 5 bases, there was a span of 10 bases. The germline V gene has CDR1 WNHNN and CDR2 SYGVQD (reference sequence). The CDR3 DNA reads TGCGCCAGCAGTGATTTCAGTACGGAGACCCAGTACTTC. Translating gives CASSDFSTETQYF.